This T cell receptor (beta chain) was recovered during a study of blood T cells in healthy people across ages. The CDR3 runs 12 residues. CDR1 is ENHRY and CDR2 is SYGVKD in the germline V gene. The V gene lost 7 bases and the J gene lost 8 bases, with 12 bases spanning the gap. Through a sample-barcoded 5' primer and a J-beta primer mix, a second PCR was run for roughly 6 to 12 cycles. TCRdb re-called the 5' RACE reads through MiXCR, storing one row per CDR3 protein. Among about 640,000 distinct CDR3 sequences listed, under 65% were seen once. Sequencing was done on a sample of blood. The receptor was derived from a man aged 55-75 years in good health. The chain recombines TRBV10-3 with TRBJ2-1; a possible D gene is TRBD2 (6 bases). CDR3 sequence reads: CAITGGEDEQFF. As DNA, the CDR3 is TGTGCCATCACGGGCGGGGAAGATGAGCAGTTCTTC.